These 31 T cell receptor beta chains were all obtained from the same sample, sequenced in a study of PD-1 blockade in classical Hodgkin lymphoma. TCRdb's copy holds only in-frame clones and misses some; the assay was immunoSEQ multiplex PCR. The sample has about 9,800 clones, under 80% seen once. As to time point: cycle 4 day 1 (C4D1), after less than 7 weeks of nivolumab. No patient escaped relapse after autologous stem cell transplantation, and brentuximab vedotin exposure varied. Magnetic depletion of non-target cells from thawed PBMCs yielded purified CD8+ T cells. Material: CD8+ T cells from blood, obtained before the fourth cycle of nivolumab. The receptors were sampled from a human donor with classical Hodgkin lymphoma.

This rearrangement joins TRBV6-5 to TRBJ1-2; TRBD1 is a possible D gene (5 bases). This CDR3 spans 14 amino acids. Germline CDR1 and CDR2: MNHEY and SVGAGI. V dropped 4 bases and J dropped 6 bases, with 15 bases sitting between them. The chain's CDR3 is CASSSHQGGDGYTF. The CDR3 nucleotides are TGTGCCAGCAGTTCCCATCAGGGAGGTGATGGCTACACCTTC.

The CDR3 DNA reads as TGCAGCGCCCCTGGGGGGCCCAACACCGGGGAGCTGTTTTTT. Residues: CSAPGGPNTGELFF. V gene TRBV29-1 combines with J gene TRBJ2-2, with D tentatively TRBD1 or TRBD2 (6 bases each). Germline assignment: CDR1 SQVTM and CDR2 ANQGSEA. This CDR3 spans 14 amino acids. The ends were cut back, 7 bases at V and 2 bases at J, with 14 bases in the middle.

The chain employs TRBV7-2 and TRBJ1-4; 7 nucleotides line up with TRBD1. Per the germline V gene, CDR1 is SGHTA and CDR2 is FQGNSA. CDR3 length: 17 amino acids. After removal of 2 bases from V and 5 bases from J, the junction contained 11 bases not matched to a gene. The CDR3 here is CASSLSGRGYHNEKLFF. The CDR3 DNA follows: TGTGCCAGCAGCTTATCGGGCAGGGGGTACCACAATGAAAAACTGTTTTTT.

Concerning this clone: At one end the junction does not follow the germline gene, possibly because of a read error. V usage is TRBV28 and J usage is TRBJ2-3; 8 bases align to TRBD2. This CDR3 spans 15 amino acids. Per germline, CDR1 MDHEN and CDR2 SYDVKM. CDR3 nucleotides: TGTGCCAGCTGTTTGGAGGCGGGAGGTGTGGATACGCAGTATTTT. It specifies CASCLEAGGVDTQYF.

The chain recombines TRBV7-9 with TRBJ1-4, with TRBD1 identical over 7 bases. The CDR3 spans 16 residues. V was clipped by 3 bases and J by 8 bases; unmatched bases: 12. CDR1 is SEHNR and CDR2 is FQNEAQ in the germline V gene (reference sequence). The CDR3 DNA sequence: TGTGCCAGCAGCTTGCGGACAGGCGGAAGGGGGGAAAAACTGTTTTTT. This codes for CASSLRTGGRGEKLFF.

The chain's CDR3 is CASSVGGGSYNEQFF. The CDR3 DNA reads TGTGCCAGCAGCGTAGGCGGAGGCTCCTACAATGAGCAGTTCTTC. The rearrangement uses TRBV9 and TRBJ2-1; D is perhaps TRBD2 (5 bases). Germline values: CDR1 SGDLS, CDR2 YYNGEE. The CDR3 has 15 residues. V dropped 0 bases and J dropped 0 bases, with 7 bases sitting between them.

This sequence joins TRBV12-5 and TRBJ2-2; no clear D. The V and J ends lost 0 bases and 5 bases respectively, with 10 bases between them. The CDR3 sequence is 15 residues long. Germline lookup yields CDR1 LGHNT and CDR2 FRNRAP. CDR3: CASGLVSELTGELFF. The CDR3 region has the DNA TGTGCTAGTGGTTTGGTATCAGAACTAACCGGGGAGCTGTTTTTT. Together with reference TRBV12-5 and TRBJ2-2, the CDR3 gives the full variable domain: DARVTQTPRHKVTEMGQEVTMRCQPILGHNTVFWYRQTMMQGLELLAYFRNRAPLDDSGMPKDRFSAEMPDATLATLKIQPSEPRDSAVYFCASGLVSELTGELFFGEGSRLTVL.

Judged by abundance, this clone is large (0.1 to 1%). The chain joins TRBV2 to TRBJ1-2, with a weak D call TRBD1 (5 bases). The CDR3 length is 11 residues. Trimming cost V 11 bases and J 8 bases, with 15 bases left between them. Germline CDR1 reads SNHLY; CDR2 reads FYNNEI. The CDR3 spells CAGRDLGGYTF. The CDR3 DNA follows: TGTGCCGGTCGGGACCTCGGCGGCTACACCTTC.

The V and J genes are TRBV4-3 and TRBJ2-3, with D possibly TRBD2 on 5 matching bases. Trimming left V 0 bases short and J 2 bases short, with 12 bases between. The CDR3 sequence is 16 residues long. Germline lookup yields CDR1 LGHNA and CDR2 YSLEER. DNA of the CDR3: TGCGCCAGCAGCCAAGATCCCCGGGATTTCACAGATACGCAGTATTTT. It codes for CASSQDPRDFTDTQYF.

The V call is TRBV12-5, the J call TRBJ2-1, with D unclear. V lost 0 bases, J lost 5 bases, and 8 bases lay in between. The CDR3 sequence is 14 residues long. From germline, CDR1 is LGHNT and CDR2 FRNRAP. For the CDR3, the DNA is TGTGCTAGTGGTTTGGTATCGAGGAACAATGAGCAGTTCTTC. It encodes CASGLVSRNNEQFF.

On this clone itself: Other DNA sequences of this sample code for an identical CDR3. The chain uses TRBV27 and TRBJ1-1; D gene uncertain. CDR1 MNHEY and CDR2 SMNVEV come from the germline V gene (reference sequence). There are 14 residues in the CDR3. V lost 2 bases, J lost 1 base, and 8 bases lay in between. The DNA of the CDR3 is TGTGCCAGCAGTTTAAATCCAACGAACACTGAAGCTTTCTTT. Amino acids: CASSLNPTNTEAFF.

V gene TRBV13 combines with J gene TRBJ2-7, with 7 positions matching TRBD2. CDR1 and CDR2 from the germline V gene are PRHDT and FYEKMQ (reference sequence). CDR3 length equals 16 residues. V lost 5 bases and J lost 2; bases outside the gene matches: 12. The CDR3 spells CASSPGLEAGAYEQYF. CDR3 coding DNA: TGTGCCAGCAGCCCCGGACTGGAGGCGGGAGCCTACGAGCAGTACTTC. The variable domain in full, completed from reference TRBV13 and TRBJ2-7, reads AAGVIQSPRHLIKEKRETATLKCYPIPRHDTVYWYQQGPGQDPQFLISFYEKMQSDKGSIPDRFSAQQFSDYHSELNMSSLELGDSALYFCASSPGLEAGAYEQYFGPGTRLTVT.

The chain has TRBV6-1 and TRBJ2-7; D not certain. Germline CDR1 is MNHNS and CDR2 is SASEGT. Trimming pared 1 base from V and 3 bases from J, leaving 13 bases between. This CDR3 has 15 residues. CDR3 loop: CASSEEGMSNYEQYF. The CDR3 DNA follows: TGTGCCAGCAGTGAAGAAGGAATGTCGAACTACGAGCAGTACTTC.

The sample holds a few counts of this clone. The V call is TRBV4-2, the J call TRBJ2-7, with 8 bases identical to TRBD1. CDR1 is LGHNA and CDR2 is YNFKEQ in the germline V gene. The CDR3 extends over 17 amino acids. The ends lost 5 bases at V and 0 bases at J; junction bases unmatched: 12. CDR3 loop: CASSSRPGQVFSYEQYF. CDR3 coding DNA: TGTGCCAGCAGCTCAAGGCCGGGACAGGTATTCTCCTACGAGCAGTACTTC.

This clone was seen only once. The V and J genes are TRBV6-5 and TRBJ2-1; D uncertain. Germline values: CDR1 MNHEY, CDR2 SVGAGI. CDR3 length: 11 amino acids. The germline V and J ends were trimmed by 4 bases and 10 bases, with 8 bases remaining between them. For the CDR3, the DNA is TGTGCCAGCAGTTTCGGTGGGGAGCAGTTCTTC. Its protein is CASSFGGEQFF.

This clone has a single count. The rearrangement uses TRBV27 and TRBJ1-2; a weak D match, TRBD1 (5 bases). CDR1 and CDR2 (germline): MNHEY, SMNVEV (reference sequence). Trimming left V 1 base short and J 6 bases short, with 15 bases between. CDR3 length: 15 amino acids. The DNA for the CDR3 is TGTGCCAGCAGTTTATGGGGTGGAGGGGAAGATGGCTACACCTTC. Amino acids: CASSLWGGGEDGYTF.

This chain connects TRBV7-3 to TRBJ2-6, with 7 bases matching TRBD2. Losses at the gene ends were 2 bases for V and 6 bases for J; bases not matched to a gene: 10. CDR3 length: 17 amino acids. CDR1 is SGHTA, CDR2 FQGTGA, per germline. The CDR3 DNA sequence: TGTGCCAGCAGCTTAGAACTAGCGTACCCATTGGCCAACGTCCTGACTTTC. Translated: CASSLELAYPLANVLTF.

The rearrangement joins TRBV27 to TRBJ2-3; D gene unclear. Trimming removed 6 bases from V and 2 bases from J, with 9 bases in between. The CDR3 has 13 residues. The germline gives CDR1 MNHEY, CDR2 SMNVEV (reference sequence). The CDR3 spells CASRGQTTDTQYF. As DNA, the CDR3 is TGTGCCAGCAGAGGGCAGACCACAGATACGCAGTATTTT.

DNA for the CDR3: TGTGCCTGGATCTCGGTTACAGTGAACACTGAAGCTTTCTTT. The encoded protein is CAWISVTVNTEAFF. The chain employs TRBV30 and TRBJ1-1; D not resolved. The CDR3 spans 14 residues. The V end was cut by 4 bases, the J end by 0 bases, with 12 bases between. Germline V CDR1 and CDR2: GTSNPN, SVGIG (reference sequence).

The chain employs TRBV10-3 and TRBJ1-2; the D gene is possibly TRBD1 (5 bases). CDR1 is ENHRY and CDR2 is SYGVKD in the germline V gene. V lost 6 bases to trimming and J lost 6 bases, with 11 bases between them. The CDR3 extends over 12 amino acids. CDR3 sequence reads: CAIRAGYDGYTF. In DNA, the CDR3 is TGTGCCATCAGGGCAGGGTATGATGGCTACACCTTC.

This clone has only a few counts. V and J are TRBV15 and TRBJ1-1, with D uncertain. Per germline, CDR1 LNHNV and CDR2 YYDKDF (reference sequence). V was shortened by 5 bases and J by 1 base, with 11 bases between the two germline ends. The CDR3 loop spans 14 amino acids. The CDR3 is CATSFRRENTEAFF. For the CDR3, the DNA is TGTGCCACCAGCTTCCGACGGGAGAACACTGAAGCTTTCTTT. The complete variable domain, with remaining parts taken from reference TRBV15 and TRBJ1-1, reads DAMVIQNPRYQVTQFGKPVTLSCSQTLNHNVMYWYQQKSSQAPKLLFHYYDKDFNNEADTPDNFQSRRPNTSFCFLDIRSPGLGDTAMYLCATSFRRENTEAFFGQGTRLTVV.

The chain combines TRBV7-9 with TRBJ2-1; D unresolved. The CDR3 has 15 residues. The germline CDR1 and CDR2 sequences are SEHNR and FQNEAQ (reference sequence). Trimming stripped 3 bases from V and 6 bases from J, with 15 bases between. CDR3 residues: CASSFRPERFNEQFF. The CDR3, as DNA: TGTGCCAGCAGCTTCCGACCCGAGAGGTTCAATGAGCAGTTCTTC. The full variable domain, rest sourced from reference TRBV7-9 and TRBJ2-1, is DTGVSQNPRHKITKRGQNVTFRCDPISEHNRLYWYRQTLGQGPEFLTYFQNEAQLEKSRLLSDRFSAERPKGSFSTLEIQRTEQGDSAMYLCASSFRPERFNEQFFGPGTRLTVL.

The V gene is TRBV4-3, the J gene TRBJ2-2, with 11 bases fitting TRBD2. Germline V lookup: CDR1 LGHNA, CDR2 YSLEER. Trimming at V came to 4 bases and at J to 0 bases, leaving 10 bases not matched to a gene. The CDR3 has 19 amino acids. The CDR3 DNA reads as TGCGCCAGCAGCCCCATGGAAGGTAGCGGGGGGGCGAACACCGGGGAGCTGTTTTTT. This codes for CASSPMEGSGGANTGELFF.

J is TRBJ2-5 and V is TRBV13, with D maybe TRBD1 (6 bases). The CDR3 contains 16 residues. Germline loops: CDR1 PRHDT, CDR2 FYEKMQ (reference sequence). V was cut by 5 bases and J by 0 bases, with 16 bases left in between. The CDR3 loop reads CASSTQGRVYQETQYF. Written as DNA, the CDR3 is TGTGCCAGCAGCACCCAGGGGCGAGTGTACCAAGAGACCCAGTACTTC.

This chain connects TRBV10-3 to TRBJ2-3; 11 nucleotides line up with TRBD2. J lost 6 bases, V lost 7 bases, and 12 bases had no gene match. Germline assignment: CDR1 ENHRY and CDR2 SYGVKD. The CDR3 is 16 residues long. In DNA, the CDR3 is TGTGCCATCACCAAAGGGACTAGCGGTCTGGAGGATACGCAGTATTTT. Residues: CAITKGTSGLEDTQYF.

This clone appeared a few times. This sequence joins TRBV6-5 and TRBJ2-7; maybe TRBD1 (6 bases). V shed 6 bases and J shed 0 bases, with 15 bases lying between them. This CDR3 contains 15 residues. Germline CDR1 and CDR2: MNHEY and SVGAGI. As DNA, the CDR3 is TGTGCCAGCAGCTTCTCCGGGACAAACTCCTACGAGCAGTACTTC. Translated: CASSFSGTNSYEQYF.

This rearrangement joins TRBV6-5 to TRBJ1-3, with D perhaps TRBD1 (5 bases). The CDR3 consists of 15 residues. V lost 2 bases and J 0 bases, leaving 8 bases between the germline ends. Germline values: CDR1 MNHEY, CDR2 SVGAGI. The CDR3 DNA reads as TGTGCCAGCAGTTACGGGGGAAGCTCTGGAAACACCATATATTTT. Translating gives CASSYGGSSGNTIYF.

The rearrangement joins TRBV28 to TRBJ2-5; D might be TRBD1 (5 bases). Germline V gene sequence: CDR1 MDHEN, CDR2 SYDVKM. The CDR3 has 14 residues. Trimming stripped 1 base from V and 5 bases from J, with 11 bases between. The CDR3 nucleotides are TGTGCCAGCAGTTTATTGGGGCTAAAGGAGACCCAGTACTTC. Protein: CASSLLGLKETQYF.

V is TRBV9 and J is TRBJ2-5; 11 bases are a match to TRBD1. Germline V CDR1 and CDR2: SGDLS, YYNGEE. J was trimmed by 5 bases and V by 0 bases; bases with no gene match: 6. The CDR3 covers 16 residues. CDR3 in DNA: TGTGCCAGCAGCGTAGCCGGGACAGGGGGTCAGGAGACCCAGTACTTC. This encodes CASSVAGTGGQETQYF.

Relative to its sample, this clone is medium-sized (0.01 to 0.1%). The rearrangement joins TRBV5-1 to TRBJ2-7; D is perhaps TRBD2 (5 bases). The CDR3 is made up of 16 amino acids. Germline lookup yields CDR1 SGHRS and CDR2 YFSETQ. V lost 4 bases and J lost 2, with 19 bases in between. CDR3 in amino acids: CASSPLTGEITYEQYF. CDR3 DNA: TGCGCCAGCAGCCCCCTAACCGGGGAAATCACCTACGAGCAGTACTTC.

The chain couples TRBV14 to TRBJ1-5, with a weak D call TRBD1 (6 bases). Germline lookup yields CDR1 SGHDN and CDR2 FVKESK. The V end lost 3 bases, the J end lost 6 bases, and 12 bases lay between the germline ends. The CDR3 consists of 14 residues. CDR3 amino acids: CASSQGQGGQPQHF. DNA of the CDR3: TGTGCCAGCAGCCAGGGACAAGGGGGTCAGCCCCAGCATTTT.